Following are 27 T cell receptor beta chains from one sample sequenced in a study of T cells in Graves' hyperthyroidism and ophthalmopathy. Amplification of TCR beta CDR3 regions was performed using RNA transcripts as template. During a first-round RT-PCR of the TCR CDR3, the HTBI primer set was used. TCRdb re-analysed the multiplex PCR reads in MiXCR, keeping a single row per CDR3 protein. The sample yields under 400,000 distinct CDR3 sequences, roughly 15% seen once. Specimen: blood. The receptors stem from a young man with Graves' hyperthyroidism.

This clonotype has ten or more counts. The chain joins TRBV11-2 to TRBJ2-5, with D possibly being TRBD2 (6 bases). The germline V gene has CDR1 SGHAT and CDR2 FQNNGV. There are 18 residues in the CDR3. Trimming left V 6 bases short and J 5 bases short, with 28 bases between. The CDR3 here is CASSRDEGGLQIWETQYF. CDR3 coding DNA: TGTGCCAGCAGTAGGGACGAAGGAGGGCTACAAATTTGGGAGACCCAGTACTTC.

The V call is TRBV24-1, the J call TRBJ2-1, with D hard to call. The germline V gene has CDR1 KGHDR and CDR2 SFDVKD. The CDR3 runs to 12 residues. The V and J ends lost 2 bases and 6 bases respectively, with 4 bases between them. In nucleotides, the CDR3 is TGTGCCACCAGTGATTCTTCCAATGAGCAGTTCTTC. This codes for CATSDSSNEQFF.

CDR3 coding DNA: TGCGCCAGCAGCTTTCTAGGGAACGACAATGAGCAGTTCTTC. Its protein product is CASSFLGNDNEQFF. V usage is TRBV5-1 and J usage is TRBJ2-1; no reliable D call. CDR3 size: 14 residues. V dropped 2 bases and J dropped 5 bases, with 11 bases sitting between them. Germline V gene lookup returns CDR1 SGHRS and CDR2 YFSETQ.

A remark on this clonotype: A much larger clone is a single base away; this may be a read error. V and J are TRBV20-1 and TRBJ2-7; 7 bases are a match to TRBD2. The junction had 6 bases not matched to a gene; V was cut back by 7 bases and J by 0 bases. The CDR3 is 13 amino acids. CDR1 and CDR2 from the germline V gene are DFQATT and SNEGSKA (reference sequence). CDR3 protein: CSVLTSASYEQYF. As DNA, the CDR3 is TGCAGTGTTCTTACTAGCGCCTCCTACGAGCAGTACTTC.

At least ten counts were recorded for this clonotype. The chain employs TRBV18 and TRBJ2-5; no definite D call. The germline V gene encodes CDR1 KGHSH and CDR2 LQKENI. This CDR3 is 12 amino acids long. V gave up 5 bases and J gave up 5 bases, with 9 bases separating them. The CDR3 bases are TGTGCCAGCTCATCCTTGGGGGAGACCCAGTACTTC. Encoded protein: CASSSLGETQYF.

This clonotype has ten or more counts. This chain joins TRBV7-9 and TRBJ2-1, with 7 bases lining up with TRBD2. CDR1 is SEHNR, CDR2 FQNEAQ, per germline (reference sequence). J gave up 4 bases and V 5 bases, and 8 bases lay outside the gene matches. The CDR3 has 15 amino acids. The CDR3 DNA sequence: TGTGCCAGCAGCCTCCTTACTAGCGTTTACAATGAGCAGTTCTTC. Its translation is CASSLLTSVYNEQFF. The whole variable domain, remainder taken from reference TRBV7-9 and TRBJ2-1, is DTGVSQNPRHKITKRGQNVTFRCDPISEHNRLYWYRQTLGQGPEFLTYFQNEAQLEKSRLLSDRFSAERPKGSFSTLEIQRTEQGDSAMYLCASSLLTSVYNEQFFGPGTRLTVL.

The chain employs TRBV19 and TRBJ2-6; D is undetermined. The germline gives CDR1 LNHDA, CDR2 SQIVND (reference sequence). Deletions cut 7 bases from V and 0 bases from J, with 19 bases between. There are 18 residues in the CDR3. Written as DNA, the CDR3 is TGTGCCAGTATGGACCAGATTTATCCGGGCTCTGGGGCCAACGTCCTGACTTTC. Protein product: CASMDQIYPGSGANVLTF. The entire variable domain, with the rest obtained from reference TRBV19 and TRBJ2-6, is as follows: DGGITQSPKYLFRKEGQNVTLSCEQNLNHDAMYWYRQDPGQGLRLIYYSQIVNDFQKGDIAEGYSVSREKKESFPLTVTSAQKNPTAFYLCASMDQIYPGSGANVLTFGAGSRLTVL.

Many counts were recorded for this clonotype. In DNA, the CDR3 is TGCGCCAGCAGCATGGACAGGGTCACTGAAGCTTTCTTT. It yields the protein CASSMDRVTEAFF. V and J are TRBV5-1 and TRBJ1-1; 8 bases line up with TRBD1. Germline V gene sequence: CDR1 SGHRS, CDR2 YFSETQ. The CDR3 sequence is 13 residues long. V was clipped by 4 bases and J by 4 bases; unmatched bases: 3. The full variable domain, in which reference TRBV5-1 and TRBJ1-1 provide the parts outside the CDR3, is KAGVTQTPRYLIKTRGQQVTLSCSPISGHRSVSWYQQTPGQGLQFLFEYFSETQRNKGNFPGRFSGRQFSNSRSEMNVSTLELGDSALYLCASSMDRVTEAFFGQGTRLTVV.

This clonotype has ten or more counts. This chain joins TRBV6-1 and TRBJ2-7, with a tentative D call TRBD2 (7 bases). The CDR3 sequence is 13 residues long. Trimming removed 6 bases at V and 4 bases at J, with 13 bases between. CDR1 is MNHNS, CDR2 SASEGT, per germline. For the CDR3, the DNA is TGTGCCAGCAGCCAGGGGAGGGGGTACGAGCAGTACTTC. It encodes CASSQGRGYEQYF.

J is TRBJ2-1 and V is TRBV5-1, with D perhaps matching TRBD1 (5 bases). Trimming left V 4 bases short and J 9 bases short, with 29 bases between. The CDR3 length is 18 residues. Germline values: CDR1 SGHRS, CDR2 YFSETQ. The CDR3 region has the DNA TGCGCCAGCAGCCTGGACATCAGACGACCCTTTAACATAGGTGAGCAGTTCTTC. Translated, it gives CASSLDIRRPFNIGEQFF.

At least ten counts were recorded for this clonotype. The chain recombines TRBV20-1 with TRBJ2-3; 11 nucleotides align to TRBD2. V shed 3 bases, J shed 7 bases, and the junction held 9 bases outside the gene matches. The CDR3 spans 15 residues. Per germline, CDR1 DFQATT and CDR2 SNEGSKA (reference sequence). The CDR3: CSARGLAAPSHTQYF. The CDR3 DNA reads as TGCAGTGCTAGGGGACTAGCGGCTCCTAGCCATACGCAGTATTTT.

This clonotype was picked up a small number of times. This chain uses TRBV6-5 with TRBJ2-1; possible D gene TRBD2, 5 bases. Trimming left V 0 bases short and J 5 bases short, with 8 bases between. This CDR3 is 14 amino acids long. Germline loops: CDR1 MNHEY, CDR2 SVGAGI. CDR3 amino acids: CASSYSDFHNEQFF. Written as DNA, the CDR3 is TGTGCCAGCAGTTACTCGGACTTTCACAATGAGCAGTTCTTC.

This rearrangement joins TRBV4-1 to TRBJ1-5; 7 bases are shared with TRBD1. From germline, CDR1 is MGHRA and CDR2 YSYEKL. Trimming cost V 0 bases and J 6 bases; bases outside gene matches: 5. The CDR3 totals 15 residues. The CDR3, as DNA: TGCGCCAGCAGCCAAGACCCCGGGACAGCTCAGCCCCAGCATTTT. Translation: CASSQDPGTAQPQHF.

Ten or more counts support this clonotype. This chain links TRBV28 with TRBJ2-7, with TRBD1 matching 10 bases. Germline CDR1 and CDR2: MDHEN and SYDVKM. This CDR3 has 13 residues. V shed 9 bases and J 3 bases; nucleotides not matched to a gene: 5. The CDR3 DNA sequence: TGTGCCAGTACCGGGACAGGGGACTACGAGCAGTACTTC. Its protein product is CASTGTGDYEQYF.

Concerning this clonotype: Just one base apart from a much larger clone, this may be a read error. The chain recombines TRBV30 with TRBJ2-7; D may be TRBD1 (6 bases). Germline V gene sequence: CDR1 GTSNPN, CDR2 SVGIG (reference sequence). The CDR3 extends over 15 amino acids. The CDR3: CAWSTGTRSSYGQYF. CDR3 DNA sequence: TGTGCCTGGAGTACCGGGACACGGAGCTCCTACGGGCAGTACTTC.

This clonotype was seen once. A clone one base away is much larger, so this may be a read error. The gene calls are TRBV28 and TRBJ2-1; D ambiguous. V was shortened by 6 bases and J by 10 bases, with 19 bases between the two germline ends. This CDR3 spans 14 amino acids. Looked up from germline, CDR1 is MDHEN and CDR2 is SYDVKM. CDR3 nucleotides: TGTGCCAGCAGACGCCCTCGAGGAGTCTACGAGCAGTTCTTC. It is translated as CASRRPRGVYEQFF.

This clonotype was recorded a few times. The chain couples TRBV5-1 to TRBJ2-2; D is undetermined. The ends were cut back, 4 bases at V and 3 bases at J, with 7 bases in the middle. CDR1 is SGHRS and CDR2 is YFSETQ in the germline V gene. CDR3 length equals 13 residues. The CDR3 region is CASSDTDTGELFF. CDR3 bases: TGCGCCAGCAGCGATACAGACACCGGGGAGCTGTTTTTT.

This clonotype came up many times. V usage is TRBV2 and J usage is TRBJ1-4; D might be TRBD1 (5 bases). Germline V CDR1 and CDR2: SNHLY, FYNNEI. This CDR3 contains 14 residues. V lost 3 bases, J lost 6 bases, and 11 bases lay in between. The CDR3 spells CASSDGGDYEKLFF. CDR3 bases: TGTGCCAGCAGTGACGGAGGGGACTATGAAAAACTGTTTTTT.

The chain joins TRBV28 to TRBJ1-5; perhaps TRBD1 as D (5 bases). Germline-derived CDR1 and CDR2 are MDHEN and SYDVKM. This CDR3 contains 16 residues. V lost 1 base and J lost 0, with 10 bases in between. CDR3 residues: CASSLSTEGSNQPQHF. CDR3 in DNA: TGTGCCAGCAGTTTATCGACAGAAGGTAGCAATCAGCCCCAGCATTTT.

This clonotype has a count of ten or more. An end of the junction differs from the germline gene, which may be a read error. The rearrangement links TRBV27 to TRBJ2-1; a possible D gene is TRBD2 (5 bases). The germline CDR1 and CDR2 sequences are MNHEY and SMNVEV (reference sequence). The CDR3 runs to 15 residues. The chain's CDR3 is CANSSWGTEDNEQFF. Written as DNA, the CDR3 is TGTGCCAACAGTTCATGGGGAACGGAGGACAATGAGCAGTTCTTC.

This clonotype was picked up many times. The chain carries TRBV6-2 or TRBV6-3 and TRBJ2-1; D uncertain. Trimming left V 2 bases short and J 3 bases short, with 8 bases between. Germline V gene lookup returns CDR1 MNHEY and CDR2 SVGEGT. The CDR3 has 14 amino acids. This chain's CDR3 is CASSYSPVYNEQFF. Written as DNA, the CDR3 is TGTGCCAGCAGTTACAGCCCTGTCTACAATGAGCAGTTCTTC.

This chain uses TRBV25-1 with TRBJ2-2, with D perhaps being TRBD1 or TRBD2 (5 bases each). V was pared by 8 bases and J by 4 bases, with 17 bases between. The CDR3 is 15 residues long. Germline V CDR1 and CDR2: MGHDK, SYGVNS. The CDR3 bases are TGTGCCAGCTACCGGGGATCCACAGGCACCGGGGAGCTGTTTTTT. As protein: CASYRGSTGTGELFF.

This clonotype was seen many times. This chain links TRBV6-1 with TRBJ2-7; 11 bases fit TRBD1. Germline values: CDR1 MNHNS, CDR2 SASEGT. The junction had 5 bases not matched to a gene; V was cut back by 3 bases and J by 4 bases. CDR3 size: 15 residues. CDR3 amino acids: CASSEMGQGVYEQYF. CDR3 in DNA: TGTGCCAGCAGTGAGATGGGACAGGGGGTTTACGAGCAGTACTTC.

The chain couples TRBV6-5 to TRBJ1-6; TRBD1 is a possible D gene (5 bases). Germline CDR1 reads MNHEY; CDR2 reads SVGAGI. V lost 2 bases and J lost 10, with 9 bases in between. The CDR3 is 13 amino acids. The CDR3 DNA sequence: TGTGCCAGCAGTTACGACCGGGGGTCACCCCTCCACTTT. Its translation: CASSYDRGSPLHF.

In nucleotides, the CDR3 is TGTGCCAGCAGTTATAACCCGGCTAGCGGGAGTTACGAGCAGTACTTC. It is translated as CASSYNPASGSYEQYF. The chain uses TRBV6-5 and TRBJ2-7; 10 bases are a match to TRBD2. V shed 3 bases and J 4 bases; nucleotides not matched to a gene: 9. Germline assignment: CDR1 MNHEY and CDR2 SVGAGI. This CDR3 comprises 16 residues.

Ten or more counts support this clonotype. This rearrangement joins TRBV28 to TRBJ2-7; perhaps TRBD2 as D (6 bases). Germline assignment: CDR1 MDHEN and CDR2 SYDVKM. Between the trimmed V and J ends, which lost 1 base and 4 bases, there was a span of 26 bases. This CDR3 contains 19 residues. The CDR3 region has the DNA TGTGCCAGCAGTTTATACCCTCGAATTTTGGCGGGATATAGGTACGAGCAGTACTTC. Translating gives CASSLYPRILAGYRYEQYF.

V gene TRBV5-1 combines with J gene TRBJ2-5; 8 bases agree with TRBD2. This CDR3 is built from 16 residues. Unmatched junction bases numbered 8, after V lost 0 bases and J lost 4 bases. Germline CDR1 reads SGHRS; CDR2 reads YFSETQ. CDR3 sequence (DNA): TGCGCCAGCAGCTTGGACTCGGGAGGGAGGGGAGAGACCCAGTACTTC. Amino acids: CASSLDSGGRGETQYF.